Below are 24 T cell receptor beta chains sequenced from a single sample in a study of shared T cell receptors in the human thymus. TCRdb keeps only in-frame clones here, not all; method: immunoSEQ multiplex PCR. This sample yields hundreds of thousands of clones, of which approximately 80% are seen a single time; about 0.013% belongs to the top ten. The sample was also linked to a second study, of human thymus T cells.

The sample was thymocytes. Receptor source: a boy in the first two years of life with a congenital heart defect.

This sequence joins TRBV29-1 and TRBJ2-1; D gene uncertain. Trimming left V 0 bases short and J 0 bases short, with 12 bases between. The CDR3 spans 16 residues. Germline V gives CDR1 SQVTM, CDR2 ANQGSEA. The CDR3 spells CSVEDQVFSSYNEQFF. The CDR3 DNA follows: TGCAGCGTTGAAGATCAGGTCTTCAGCTCCTACAATGAGCAGTTCTTC.

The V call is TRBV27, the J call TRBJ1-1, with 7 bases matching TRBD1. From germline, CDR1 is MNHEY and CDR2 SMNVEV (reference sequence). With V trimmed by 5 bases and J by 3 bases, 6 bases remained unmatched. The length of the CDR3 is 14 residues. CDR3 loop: CASSETGDDTEAFF. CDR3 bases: TGTGCCAGCAGTGAAACAGGGGACGACACTGAAGCTTTCTTT.

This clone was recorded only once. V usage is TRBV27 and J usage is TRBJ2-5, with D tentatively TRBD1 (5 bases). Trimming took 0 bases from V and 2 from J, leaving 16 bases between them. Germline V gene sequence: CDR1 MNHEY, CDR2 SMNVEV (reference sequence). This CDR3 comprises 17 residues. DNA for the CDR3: TGTGCCAGCAGTTTATCGGACATCTACAGGTTACAAGAGACCCAGTACTTC. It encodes CASSLSDIYRLQETQYF.

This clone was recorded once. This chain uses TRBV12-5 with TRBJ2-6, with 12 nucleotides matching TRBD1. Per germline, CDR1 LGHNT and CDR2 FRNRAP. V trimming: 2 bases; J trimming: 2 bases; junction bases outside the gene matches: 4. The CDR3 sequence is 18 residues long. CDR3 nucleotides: TGTGCTAGTGGTTTGATGGGACAGGGGGCAACTGGGGCCAACGTCCTGACTTTC. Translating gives CASGLMGQGATGANVLTF. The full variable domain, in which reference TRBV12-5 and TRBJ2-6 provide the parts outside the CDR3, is DARVTQTPRHKVTEMGQEVTMRCQPILGHNTVFWYRQTMMQGLELLAYFRNRAPLDDSGMPKDRFSAEMPDATLATLKIQPSEPRDSAVYFCASGLMGQGATGANVLTFGAGSRLTVL.

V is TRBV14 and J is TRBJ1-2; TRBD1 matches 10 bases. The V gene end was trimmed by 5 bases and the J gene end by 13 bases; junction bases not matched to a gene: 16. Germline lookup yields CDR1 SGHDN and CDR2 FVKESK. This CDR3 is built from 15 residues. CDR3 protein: CASSATRTGGKLRTF. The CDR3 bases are TGTGCCAGCAGCGCCACGAGGACAGGGGGTAAGCTCCGCACCTTC.

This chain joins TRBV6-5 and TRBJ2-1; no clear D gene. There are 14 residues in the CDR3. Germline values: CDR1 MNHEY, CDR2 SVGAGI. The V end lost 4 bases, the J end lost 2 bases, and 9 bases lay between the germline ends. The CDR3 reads CASSSSTPYNEQFF. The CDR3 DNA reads TGTGCCAGCAGTTCCTCGACTCCCTACAATGAGCAGTTCTTC.

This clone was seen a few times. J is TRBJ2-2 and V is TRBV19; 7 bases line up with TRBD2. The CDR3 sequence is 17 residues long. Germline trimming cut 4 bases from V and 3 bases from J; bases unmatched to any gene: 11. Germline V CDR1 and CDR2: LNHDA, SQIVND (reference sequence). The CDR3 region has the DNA TGTGCCAGTAGTACGGGTAGGGTTCGGGGGGACACCGGGGAGCTGTTTTTT. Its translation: CASSTGRVRGDTGELFF.

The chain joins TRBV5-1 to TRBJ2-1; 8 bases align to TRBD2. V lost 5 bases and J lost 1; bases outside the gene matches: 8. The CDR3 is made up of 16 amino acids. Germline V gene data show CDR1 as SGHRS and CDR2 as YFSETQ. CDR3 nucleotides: TGCGCCAGCAGACGGAGGCTAGCGGGTTCCTACAATGAGCAGTTCTTC. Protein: CASRRRLAGSYNEQFF.

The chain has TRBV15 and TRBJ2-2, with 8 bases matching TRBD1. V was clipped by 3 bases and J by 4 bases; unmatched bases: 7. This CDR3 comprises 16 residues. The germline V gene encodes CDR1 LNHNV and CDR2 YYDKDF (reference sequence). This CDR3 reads CATSSQGAEVTGELFF. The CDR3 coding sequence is TGTGCCACCAGCAGCCAGGGGGCGGAGGTCACCGGGGAGCTGTTTTTT. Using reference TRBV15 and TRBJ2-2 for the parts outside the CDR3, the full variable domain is DAMVIQNPRYQVTQFGKPVTLSCSQTLNHNVMYWYQQKSSQAPKLLFHYYDKDFNNEADTPDNFQSRRPNTSFCFLDIRSPGLGDTAMYLCATSSQGAEVTGELFFGEGSRLTVL.

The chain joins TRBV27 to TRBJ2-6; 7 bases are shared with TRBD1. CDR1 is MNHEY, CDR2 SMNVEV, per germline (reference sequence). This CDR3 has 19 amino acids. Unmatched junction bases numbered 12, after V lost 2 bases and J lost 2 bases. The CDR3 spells CASSLLRDRLVAGANVLTF. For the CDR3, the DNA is TGTGCCAGCAGTTTACTCCGGGACAGATTAGTCGCTGGGGCCAACGTCCTGACTTTC.

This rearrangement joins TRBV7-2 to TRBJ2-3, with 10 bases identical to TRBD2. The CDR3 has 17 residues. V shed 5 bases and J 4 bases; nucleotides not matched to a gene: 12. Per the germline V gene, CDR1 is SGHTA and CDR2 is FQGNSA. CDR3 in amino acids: CASSPPEREGPPDTQYF. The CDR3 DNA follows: TGTGCCAGCAGCCCCCCCGAGCGGGAGGGCCCTCCAGATACGCAGTATTTT.

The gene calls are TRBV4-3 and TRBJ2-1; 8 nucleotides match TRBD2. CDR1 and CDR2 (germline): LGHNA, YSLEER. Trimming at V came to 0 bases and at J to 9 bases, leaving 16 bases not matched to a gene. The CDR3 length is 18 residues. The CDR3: CASSQDVGTRNRGAEQFF. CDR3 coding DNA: TGCGCCAGCAGCCAAGATGTCGGGACTAGAAATCGCGGGGCTGAGCAGTTCTTC.

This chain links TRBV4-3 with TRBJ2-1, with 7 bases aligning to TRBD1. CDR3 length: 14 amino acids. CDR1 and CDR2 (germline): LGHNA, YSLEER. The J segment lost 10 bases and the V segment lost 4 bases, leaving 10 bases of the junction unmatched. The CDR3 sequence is CASSRAPDRLEQFF. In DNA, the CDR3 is TGCGCCAGCAGCCGAGCCCCGGACAGGCTAGAGCAGTTCTTC.

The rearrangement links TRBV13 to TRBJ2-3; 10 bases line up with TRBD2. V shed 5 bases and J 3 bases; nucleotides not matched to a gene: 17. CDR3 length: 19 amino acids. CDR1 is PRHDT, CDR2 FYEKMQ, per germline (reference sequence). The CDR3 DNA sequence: TGTGCCAGCAGCCCCTCGGGGCTAGCGGGAGTTGGGGGTACAGATACGCAGTATTTT. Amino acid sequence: CASSPSGLAGVGGTDTQYF.

Here the CDR3 DNA reads TGCGCCAGCAGCCTCTTATCCCCGGGACAGGGGGAAAAACTGTTTTTT. Translation gives CASSLLSPGQGEKLFF. The V call is TRBV4-3, the J call TRBJ1-4; 10 nucleotides match TRBD1. The CDR3 covers 16 residues. From germline, CDR1 is LGHNA and CDR2 YSLEER. V lost 4 bases and J lost 8; bases outside the gene matches: 10.

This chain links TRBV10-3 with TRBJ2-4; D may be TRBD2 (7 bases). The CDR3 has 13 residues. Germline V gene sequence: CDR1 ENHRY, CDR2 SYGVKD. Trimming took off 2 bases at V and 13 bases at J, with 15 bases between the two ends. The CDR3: CAISEPSRGGQYF. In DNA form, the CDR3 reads TGTGCCATCAGTGAGCCCTCCCGCGGGGGCCAGTACTTC.

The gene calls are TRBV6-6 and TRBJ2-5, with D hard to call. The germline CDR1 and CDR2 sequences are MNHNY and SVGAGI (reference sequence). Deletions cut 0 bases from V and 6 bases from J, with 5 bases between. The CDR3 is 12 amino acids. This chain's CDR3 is CASSYSAKTQYF. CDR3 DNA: TGTGCCAGCAGTTACTCGGCAAAGACCCAGTACTTC.

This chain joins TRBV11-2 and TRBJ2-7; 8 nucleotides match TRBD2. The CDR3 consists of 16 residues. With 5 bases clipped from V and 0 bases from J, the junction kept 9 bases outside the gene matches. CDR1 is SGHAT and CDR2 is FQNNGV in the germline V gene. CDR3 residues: CASSPLLAGCSYEQYF. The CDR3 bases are TGTGCCAGCAGCCCCCTTTTAGCGGGATGCTCCTACGAGCAGTACTTC.

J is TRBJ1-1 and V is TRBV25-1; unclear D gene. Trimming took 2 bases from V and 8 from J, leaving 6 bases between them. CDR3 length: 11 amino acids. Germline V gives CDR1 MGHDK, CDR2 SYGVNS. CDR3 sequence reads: CASSEGLEAFF. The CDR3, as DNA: TGTGCCAGCAGTGAAGGGCTCGAAGCTTTCTTT.

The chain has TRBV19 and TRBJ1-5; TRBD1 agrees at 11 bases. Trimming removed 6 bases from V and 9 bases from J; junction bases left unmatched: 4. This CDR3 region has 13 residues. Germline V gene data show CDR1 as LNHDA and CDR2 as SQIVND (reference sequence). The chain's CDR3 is CASSGTGGPPQHF. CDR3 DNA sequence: TGTGCCAGTAGCGGGACAGGGGGGCCGCCCCAGCATTTT.

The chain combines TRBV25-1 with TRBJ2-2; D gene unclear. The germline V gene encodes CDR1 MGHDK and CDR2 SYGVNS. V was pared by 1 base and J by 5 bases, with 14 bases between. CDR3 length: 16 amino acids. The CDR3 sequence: CASSELRGATTGELFF. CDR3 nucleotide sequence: TGTGCCAGCAGTGAATTGAGAGGAGCAACTACCGGGGAGCTGTTTTTT.

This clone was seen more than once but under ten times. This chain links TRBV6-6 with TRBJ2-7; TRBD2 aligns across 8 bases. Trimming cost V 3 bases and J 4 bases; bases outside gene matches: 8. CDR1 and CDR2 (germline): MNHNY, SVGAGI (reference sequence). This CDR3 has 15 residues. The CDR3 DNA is TGTGCCAGCAGTTATGGCGCGGGAGGAGGGTACGAGCAGTACTTC. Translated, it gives CASSYGAGGGYEQYF.

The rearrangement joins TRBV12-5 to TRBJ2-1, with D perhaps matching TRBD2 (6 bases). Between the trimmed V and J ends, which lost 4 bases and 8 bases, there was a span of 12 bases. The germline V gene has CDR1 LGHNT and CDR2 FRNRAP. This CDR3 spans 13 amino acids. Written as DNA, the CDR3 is TGTGCTAGTGGTTCCGGGACTCGGTATGAGCAGTTCTTC. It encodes CASGSGTRYEQFF. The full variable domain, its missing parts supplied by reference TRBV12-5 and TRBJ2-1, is DARVTQTPRHKVTEMGQEVTMRCQPILGHNTVFWYRQTMMQGLELLAYFRNRAPLDDSGMPKDRFSAEMPDATLATLKIQPSEPRDSAVYFCASGSGTRYEQFFGPGTRLTVL.

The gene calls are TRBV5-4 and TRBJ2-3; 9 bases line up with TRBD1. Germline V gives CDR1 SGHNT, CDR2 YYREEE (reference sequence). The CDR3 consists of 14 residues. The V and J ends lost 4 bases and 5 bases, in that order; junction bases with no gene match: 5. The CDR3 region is CASSRDRAVDTQYF. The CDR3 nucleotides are TGTGCCAGCAGCCGGGACAGGGCGGTAGATACGCAGTATTTT. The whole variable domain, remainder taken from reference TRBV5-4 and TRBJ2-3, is ETGVTQSPTHLIKTRGQQVTLRCSSQSGHNTVSWYQQALGQGPQFIFQYYREEENGRGNFPPRFSGLQFPNYSSELNVNALELDDSALYLCASSRDRAVDTQYFGPGTRLTVL.